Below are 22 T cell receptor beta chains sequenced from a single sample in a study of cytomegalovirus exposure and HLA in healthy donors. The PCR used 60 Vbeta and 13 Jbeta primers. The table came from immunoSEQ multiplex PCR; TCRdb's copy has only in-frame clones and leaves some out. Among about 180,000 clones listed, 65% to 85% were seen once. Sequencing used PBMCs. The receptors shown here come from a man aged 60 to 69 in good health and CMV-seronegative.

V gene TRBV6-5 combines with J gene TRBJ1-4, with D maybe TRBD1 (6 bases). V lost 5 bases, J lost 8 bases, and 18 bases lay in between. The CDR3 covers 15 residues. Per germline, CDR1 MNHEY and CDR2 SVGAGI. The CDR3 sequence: CASSIAGVNTEKLFF. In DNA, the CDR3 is TGTGCCAGCAGTATTGCAGGGGTCAATACGGAAAAACTGTTTTTT.

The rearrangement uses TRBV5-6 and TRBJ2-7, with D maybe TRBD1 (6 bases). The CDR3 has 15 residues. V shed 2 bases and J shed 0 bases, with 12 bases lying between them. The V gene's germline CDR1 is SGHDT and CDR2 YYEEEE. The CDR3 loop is CASSFRGVSSYEQYF. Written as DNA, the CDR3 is TGTGCCAGCAGCTTCAGGGGAGTGAGCTCCTACGAGCAGTACTTC.

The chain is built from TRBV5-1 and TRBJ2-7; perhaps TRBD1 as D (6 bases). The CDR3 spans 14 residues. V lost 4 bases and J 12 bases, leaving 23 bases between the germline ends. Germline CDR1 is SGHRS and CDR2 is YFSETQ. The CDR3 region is CASSTGTLDRGGYF. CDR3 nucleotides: TGCGCCAGCAGCACCGGGACATTAGACCGCGGAGGGTACTTC.

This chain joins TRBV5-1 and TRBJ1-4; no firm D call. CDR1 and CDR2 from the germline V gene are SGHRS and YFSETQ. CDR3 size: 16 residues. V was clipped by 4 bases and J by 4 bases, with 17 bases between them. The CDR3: CASSLLNRRNNEKLFF. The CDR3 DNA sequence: TGCGCCAGCAGCCTCCTTAACCGGCGGAATAATGAAAAACTGTTTTTT.

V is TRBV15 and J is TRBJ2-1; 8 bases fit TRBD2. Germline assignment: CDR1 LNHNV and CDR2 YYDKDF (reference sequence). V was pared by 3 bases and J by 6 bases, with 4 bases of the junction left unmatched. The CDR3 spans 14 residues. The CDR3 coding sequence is TGTGCCACCAGCAGTTTCGGGACTAGCAATGAGCAGTTCTTC. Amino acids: CATSSFGTSNEQFF. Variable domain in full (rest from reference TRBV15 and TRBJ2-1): DAMVIQNPRYQVTQFGKPVTLSCSQTLNHNVMYWYQQKSSQAPKLLFHYYDKDFNNEADTPDNFQSRRPNTSFCFLDIRSPGLGDTAMYLCATSSFGTSNEQFFGPGTRLTVL.

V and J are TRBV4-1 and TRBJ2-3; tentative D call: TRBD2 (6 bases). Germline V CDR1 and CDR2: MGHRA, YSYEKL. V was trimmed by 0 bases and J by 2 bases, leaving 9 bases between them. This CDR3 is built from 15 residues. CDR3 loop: CASSQERGLTDTQYF. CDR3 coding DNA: TGCGCCAGCAGCCAAGAGCGGGGTCTCACAGATACGCAGTATTTT.

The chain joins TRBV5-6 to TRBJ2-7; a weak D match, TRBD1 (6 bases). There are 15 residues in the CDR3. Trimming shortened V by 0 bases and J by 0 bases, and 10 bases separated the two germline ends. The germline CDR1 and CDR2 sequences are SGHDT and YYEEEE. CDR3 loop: CASSLVQGRSYEQYF. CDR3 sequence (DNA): TGTGCCAGCAGCTTGGTGCAGGGGCGCTCCTACGAGCAGTACTTC.

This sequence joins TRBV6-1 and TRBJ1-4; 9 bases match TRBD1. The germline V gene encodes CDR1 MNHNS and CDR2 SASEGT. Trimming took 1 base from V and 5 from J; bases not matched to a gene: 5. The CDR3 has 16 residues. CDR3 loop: CASSEGPGTGNEKLFF. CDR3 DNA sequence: TGTGCCAGCAGTGAAGGTCCCGGGACAGGGAATGAAAAACTGTTTTTT.

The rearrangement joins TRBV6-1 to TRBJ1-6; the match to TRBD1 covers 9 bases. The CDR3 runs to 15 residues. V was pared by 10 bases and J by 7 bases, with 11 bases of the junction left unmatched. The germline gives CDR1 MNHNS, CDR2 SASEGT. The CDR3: CATAPTGGRNSPLHF. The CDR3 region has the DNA TGTGCCACTGCGCCTACAGGGGGCAGAAATTCACCCCTCCACTTT.

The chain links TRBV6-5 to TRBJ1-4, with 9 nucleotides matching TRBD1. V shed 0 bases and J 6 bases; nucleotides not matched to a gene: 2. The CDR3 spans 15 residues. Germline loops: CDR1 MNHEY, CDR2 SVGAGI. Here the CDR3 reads CASSYSTGGDEKLFF. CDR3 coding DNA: TGTGCCAGCAGTTACTCGACAGGGGGGGATGAAAAACTGTTTTTT.

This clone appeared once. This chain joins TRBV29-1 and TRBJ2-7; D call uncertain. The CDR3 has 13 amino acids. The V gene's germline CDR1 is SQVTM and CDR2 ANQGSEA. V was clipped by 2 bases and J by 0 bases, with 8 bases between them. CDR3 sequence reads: CSVEQASSYEQYF. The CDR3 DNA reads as TGCAGCGTTGAACAGGCATCCTCCTACGAGCAGTACTTC.

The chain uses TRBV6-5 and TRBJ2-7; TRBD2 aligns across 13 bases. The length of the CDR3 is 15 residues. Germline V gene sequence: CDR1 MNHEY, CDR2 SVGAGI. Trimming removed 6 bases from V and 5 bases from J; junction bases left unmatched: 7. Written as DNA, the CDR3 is TGTGCCAGCAGCCCTGGACTAGCGGGGGTTAACGAGCAGTACTTC. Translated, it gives CASSPGLAGVNEQYF.

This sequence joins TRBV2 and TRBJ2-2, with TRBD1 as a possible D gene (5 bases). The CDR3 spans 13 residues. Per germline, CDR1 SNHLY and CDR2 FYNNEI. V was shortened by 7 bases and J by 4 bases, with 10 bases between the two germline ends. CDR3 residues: CASKGLSTGELFF. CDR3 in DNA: TGTGCCAGCAAGGGGCTGAGCACCGGGGAGCTGTTTTTT.

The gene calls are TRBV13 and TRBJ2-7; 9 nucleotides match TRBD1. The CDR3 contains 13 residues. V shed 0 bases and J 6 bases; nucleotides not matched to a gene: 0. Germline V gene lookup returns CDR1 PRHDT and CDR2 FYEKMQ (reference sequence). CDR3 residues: CASSLGTGGEQYF. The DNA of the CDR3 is TGTGCCAGCAGCTTAGGGACAGGGGGCGAGCAGTACTTC.

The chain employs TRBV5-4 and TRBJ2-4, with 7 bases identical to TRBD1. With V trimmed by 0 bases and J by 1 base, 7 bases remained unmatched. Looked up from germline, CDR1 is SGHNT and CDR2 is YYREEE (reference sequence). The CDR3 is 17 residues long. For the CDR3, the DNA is TGTGCCAGCAGCTTGGCCCACCAGGGGGTGGCCAAAAACATTCAGTACTTC. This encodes CASSLAHQGVAKNIQYF.

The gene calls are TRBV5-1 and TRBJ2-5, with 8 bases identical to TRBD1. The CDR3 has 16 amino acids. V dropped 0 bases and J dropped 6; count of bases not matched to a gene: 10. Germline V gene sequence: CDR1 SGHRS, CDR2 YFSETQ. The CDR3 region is CASSLAGTGPGKTQYF. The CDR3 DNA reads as TGCGCCAGCAGCTTGGCGGGGACAGGCCCCGGCAAGACCCAGTACTTC.

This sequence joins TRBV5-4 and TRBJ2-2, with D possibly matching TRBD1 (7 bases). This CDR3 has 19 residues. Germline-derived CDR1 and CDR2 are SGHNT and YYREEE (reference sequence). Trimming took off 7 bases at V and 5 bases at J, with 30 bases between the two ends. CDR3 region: CASGGRRGREGRGTGELFF. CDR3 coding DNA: TGTGCCAGCGGGGGGAGGAGGGGGCGAGAGGGCCGAGGGACCGGGGAGCTGTTTTTT.

The CDR3 coding sequence is TGCGCCAGCAGCTTAGGAGGGGGACAGAAGACCCAGTACTTC. Its protein product is CASSLGGGQKTQYF. The rearrangement uses TRBV5-1 and TRBJ2-5, with D possibly being TRBD1 (7 bases). CDR1 is SGHRS, CDR2 YFSETQ, per germline. This CDR3 is 14 amino acids long. V gave up 2 bases and J gave up 6 bases, with 14 bases separating them.

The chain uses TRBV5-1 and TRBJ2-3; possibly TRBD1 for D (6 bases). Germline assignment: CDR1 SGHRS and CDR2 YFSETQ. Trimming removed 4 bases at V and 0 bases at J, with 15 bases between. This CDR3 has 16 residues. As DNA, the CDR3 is TGCGCCAGCAGCCGGACAGACCTCGCTAGCACAGATACGCAGTATTTT. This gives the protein CASSRTDLASTDTQYF.

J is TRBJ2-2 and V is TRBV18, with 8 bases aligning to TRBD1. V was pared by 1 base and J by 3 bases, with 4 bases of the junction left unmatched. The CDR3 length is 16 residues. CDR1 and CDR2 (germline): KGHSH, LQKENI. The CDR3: CASSPLGTGDTGELFF. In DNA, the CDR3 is TGTGCCAGCTCACCACTTGGGACAGGTGACACCGGGGAGCTGTTTTTT.

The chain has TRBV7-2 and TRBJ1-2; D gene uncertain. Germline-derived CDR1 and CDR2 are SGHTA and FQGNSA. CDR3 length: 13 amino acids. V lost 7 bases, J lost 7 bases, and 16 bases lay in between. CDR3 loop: CASTYGVLGGYTF. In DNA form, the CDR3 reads TGTGCCAGCACTTACGGGGTACTTGGTGGCTACACCTTC.

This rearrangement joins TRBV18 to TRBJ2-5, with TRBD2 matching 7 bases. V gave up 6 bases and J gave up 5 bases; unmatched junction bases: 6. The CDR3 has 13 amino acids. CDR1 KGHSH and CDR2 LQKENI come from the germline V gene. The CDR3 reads CASSPGEGETQYF. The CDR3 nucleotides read TGTGCCAGCTCGCCTGGGGAGGGTGAGACCCAGTACTTC.